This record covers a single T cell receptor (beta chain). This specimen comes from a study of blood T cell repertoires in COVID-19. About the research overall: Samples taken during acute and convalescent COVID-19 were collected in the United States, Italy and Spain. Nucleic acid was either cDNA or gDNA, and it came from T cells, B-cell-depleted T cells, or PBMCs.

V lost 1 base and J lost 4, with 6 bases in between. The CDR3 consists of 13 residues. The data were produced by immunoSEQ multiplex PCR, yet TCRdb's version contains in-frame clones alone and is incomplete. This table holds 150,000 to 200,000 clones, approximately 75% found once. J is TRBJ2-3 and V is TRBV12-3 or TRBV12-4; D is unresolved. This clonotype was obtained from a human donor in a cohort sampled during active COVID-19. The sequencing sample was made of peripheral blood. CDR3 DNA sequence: TGTGCCAGCAGTTTAGGTTCTCCAGATACGCAGTATTTT. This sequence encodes CASSLGSPDTQYF.